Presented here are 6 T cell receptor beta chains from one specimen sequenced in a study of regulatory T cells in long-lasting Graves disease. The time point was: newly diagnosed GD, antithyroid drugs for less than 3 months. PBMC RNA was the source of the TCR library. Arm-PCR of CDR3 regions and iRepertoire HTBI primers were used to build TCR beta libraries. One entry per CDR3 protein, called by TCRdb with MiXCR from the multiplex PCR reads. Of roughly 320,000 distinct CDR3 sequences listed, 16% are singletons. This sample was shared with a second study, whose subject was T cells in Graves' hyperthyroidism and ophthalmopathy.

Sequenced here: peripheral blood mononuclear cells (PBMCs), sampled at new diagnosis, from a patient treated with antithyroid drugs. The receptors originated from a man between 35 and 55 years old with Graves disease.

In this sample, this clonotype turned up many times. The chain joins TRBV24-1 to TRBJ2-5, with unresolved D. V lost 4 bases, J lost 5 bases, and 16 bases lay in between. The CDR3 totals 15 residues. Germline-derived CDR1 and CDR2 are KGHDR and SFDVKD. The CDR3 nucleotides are TGTGCCACCAGTGAGTCGACTGGGGATGGGGAGACCCAGTACTTC. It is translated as CATSESTGDGETQYF.

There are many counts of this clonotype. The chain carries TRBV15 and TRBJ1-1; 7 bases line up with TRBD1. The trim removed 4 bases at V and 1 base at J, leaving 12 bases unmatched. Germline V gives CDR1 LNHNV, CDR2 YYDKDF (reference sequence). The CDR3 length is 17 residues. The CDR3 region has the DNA TGTGCCACCAGCACGCGACAGGGAGGGTGGCGGAACACTGAAGCTTTCTTT. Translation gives CATSTRQGGWRNTEAFF.

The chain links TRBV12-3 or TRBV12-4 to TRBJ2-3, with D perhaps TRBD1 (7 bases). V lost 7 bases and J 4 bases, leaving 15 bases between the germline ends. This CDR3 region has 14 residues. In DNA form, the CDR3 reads TGTGCCAGCACCATGACAGGGAGGCCAGATACGCAGTATTTT. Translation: CASTMTGRPDTQYF.

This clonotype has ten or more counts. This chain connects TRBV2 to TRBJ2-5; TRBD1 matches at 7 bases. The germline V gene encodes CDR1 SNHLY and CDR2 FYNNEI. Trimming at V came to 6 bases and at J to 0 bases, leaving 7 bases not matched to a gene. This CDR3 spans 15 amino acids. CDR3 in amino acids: CASSQMGQYQETQYF. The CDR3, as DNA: TGTGCCAGCAGCCAAATGGGACAGTACCAAGAGACCCAGTACTTC.

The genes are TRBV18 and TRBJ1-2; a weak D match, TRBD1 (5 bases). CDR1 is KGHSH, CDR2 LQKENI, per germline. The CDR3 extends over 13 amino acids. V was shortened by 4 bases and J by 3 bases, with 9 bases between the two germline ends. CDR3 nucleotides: TGTGCCAGCTCACACGGGGGGGACTATGGCTACACCTTC. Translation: CASSHGGDYGYTF. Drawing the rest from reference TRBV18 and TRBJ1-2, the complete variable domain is NAGVMQNPRHLVRRRGQEARLRCSPMKGHSHVYWYRQLPEEGLKFMVYLQKENIIDESGMPKERFSAEFPKEGPSILRIQQVVRGDSAAYFCASSHGGDYGYTFGSGTRLTVV.

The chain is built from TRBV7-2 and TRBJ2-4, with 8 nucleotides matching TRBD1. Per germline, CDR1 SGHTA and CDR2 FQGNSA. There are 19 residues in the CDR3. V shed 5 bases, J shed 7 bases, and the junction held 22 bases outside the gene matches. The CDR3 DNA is TGTGCCAGCAGCCACCCTATTCTCCCGGGACAGGAGCGACAGAACATTCAGTACTTC. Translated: CASSHPILPGQERQNIQYF.